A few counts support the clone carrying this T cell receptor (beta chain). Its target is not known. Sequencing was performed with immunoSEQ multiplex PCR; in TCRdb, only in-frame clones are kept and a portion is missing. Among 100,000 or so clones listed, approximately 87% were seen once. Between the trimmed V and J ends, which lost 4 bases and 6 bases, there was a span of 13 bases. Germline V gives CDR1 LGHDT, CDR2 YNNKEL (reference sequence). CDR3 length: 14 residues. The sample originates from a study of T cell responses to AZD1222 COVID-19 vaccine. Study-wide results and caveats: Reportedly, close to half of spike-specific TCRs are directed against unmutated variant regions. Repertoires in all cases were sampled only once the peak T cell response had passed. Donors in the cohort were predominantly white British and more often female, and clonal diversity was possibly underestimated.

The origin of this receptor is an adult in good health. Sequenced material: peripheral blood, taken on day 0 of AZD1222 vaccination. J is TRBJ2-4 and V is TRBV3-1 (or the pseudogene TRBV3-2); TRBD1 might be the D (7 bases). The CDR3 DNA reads TGTGCCAGCAGCCTGGGGGGACAGATAAACATTCAGTACTTC. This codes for CASSLGGQINIQYF.